This T cell receptor beta chain was recovered during a study of T-cell reconstitution after alpha-beta-depleted transplantation in children. Germline V gives CDR1 DFQATT, CDR2 SNEGSKA (reference sequence). This CDR3 region has 15 residues. Trimming removed 0 bases at V and 0 bases at J, with 9 bases between. Many counts were recorded for this clonotype. Unique molecular identifiers were incorporated during preparation of the TCRbeta library. TCRdb reprocessed the PCR reads via MiXCR and lists one record per CDR3 protein. This sample yields 640,000 or so distinct CDR3 sequences, of which 15% to 20% are seen a single time; under 1.2% belongs to the top ten.

The origin of this receptor is a human donor who donated a stem cell graft to a child with acute myeloid leukemia. The source was PBMCs from the stem cell graft donor, collected from the stem cell graft. The V gene is TRBV20-1, the J gene TRBJ2-1; maybe TRBD1 (6 bases). DNA of the CDR3: TGCAGTGCTAGAGAGGGGGACAACTCCTACAATGAGCAGTTCTTC. Its protein is CSAREGDNSYNEQFF.